The entry below describes one T cell receptor beta chain. Its recognized antigen is unknown. No base qualities exist here, and no much larger clone lies one base off it. This specimen comes from a study of early T cells in non-severe SARS-CoV-2 infection (dated by TCRdb to the early 2020s). In terms of the full investigation: Bulk RNA from unsorted whole blood was used for TCR sequencing, so alpha and beta chains could not be paired. Here is what the overall study found, with its caveats: VDJdb matching was skewed toward anti-spike CD8 responses and likely underestimated virus-specific expansions by missing private and CD4 specificities.

Set within a cohort of healthcare workers in London, UK, this nested case-control study involved weekly PCR testing of nasopharyngeal swabs along with blood sampling. Between 23 and 31 March 2020, the week of the UK lockdown, healthcare workers were enrolled and then followed up weekly for as long as 16 weeks. Libraries were constructed by 5' RACE. Sequencing used a NextSeq 500. In the TCR library protocol, unique molecular identifiers were attached to individual cDNA molecules to correct for PCR bias and sequencing error. Both TCR alpha and beta chains were sequenced, and tight co-correlation was observed between alpha and beta sequence abundances in each sample. The study's own analysis went as follows. V gene, J gene and CDR3 annotation of TCR sequences was performed with Decombinator V4. TCRs were defined as expanded if a significant change between any two time points was detected under a Poisson model with p below 0.0001. TCR abundances were normalised to the total number of TCRs sequenced per sample and were expressed as counts per million. MAIT TCRs were defined by TRAV1-2 paired with TRAJ12, TRAJ20 or TRAJ33, and iNKT TCRs by TRAV10 paired with TRAJ18. A search of VDJdb, accessed on 1 November 2021, was run for TCRs annotated to CMV, EBV and SARS-CoV-2, with TCRs annotated for multiple antigens excluded. Starting from the raw public reads, TCRdb applied fastp trimming at Q25, assembled clones with MiXCR and retained in-frame beta chains. Each CDR3 protein gets just one entry, which takes the most common genes and DNA from the rows behind it. The V and J calls shown here were made by TCRdb, not taken from the authors' results. The sample table contains some 110,000 distinct CDR3 sequences; only one count was recorded for 15% of them. 21% of the sample goes to the ten largest clones.

CDR1 and CDR2 were assigned from the germline V gene (reference sequence) as SEHNR and FQNEAQ. From the cysteine through the phenylalanine, the CDR3 covers 15 amino acids. The DNA shown is the 45-base CDR3, in frame from base 1. Trimming costs V 3 bases and J 12 bases, and their ends lie 24 bases apart. The chain is assembled from TRBV7-9 and TRBJ2-7; the D gene is perhaps TRBD1, from 6 matching bases. This receptor was identified in an adult who was a healthcare worker with PCR-confirmed SARS-CoV-2 infection or an uninfected control (not recorded which). The sample comprised whole blood. CDR3 reads: CASSLDSHIATSPYF. The sequenced DNA: TGTGCCAGCAGCTTGGACAGCCACATCGCCACAAGTCCGTACTTC.